Listed here is a single TCR beta chain. These data belong to a study of blood T cell repertoires in COVID-19. About the study: Acute and convalescent COVID-19 specimens originated in the United States, Italy and Spain.

Trimming pared 5 bases from V and 10 bases from J, leaving 21 bases between. CDR1 MNHEY and CDR2 SMNVEV come from the germline V gene (reference sequence). The CDR3 loop spans 15 amino acids. Source study methods: Cell counts per sample came from amplifying reference gene primers. Clones were sequenced by immunoSEQ multiplex PCR, and TCRdb holds only the in-frame ones, with some missing. Clone size and the V and J calls come from that table; the DNA yielded D and trimming. The sample consists of about 270,000 clones, roughly 90% of them appearing once. The age range of participants was about 18 to 89 years, with residence in about two dozen US areas. Cohort allocation depended upon clinical history that participants reported.

Sample: PBMCs or T cells enriched from blood (not recorded which). This receptor was taken from a man aged 35-49 years who had been exposed to COVID-19. The chain couples TRBV27 to TRBJ2-1; D might be TRBD2 (6 bases). In DNA form, the CDR3 reads TGTGCCAGCAGTGAGTCGGGAGTTAAAGCCGTCGAGCAGTTCTTC. Translating it yields CASSESGVKAVEQFF.